The 18 T cell receptor beta chains listed next were all sequenced from one sample in a study of blood T cell repertoires in COVID-19. Profiled with immunoSEQ multiplex PCR; TCRdb holds only in-frame clones, not every one. The repertoire holds 90,000 to 120,000 clones, with 85% to 90% as singletons. Specimen: peripheral blood. These receptors were obtained from a human donor in a cohort sampled during active COVID-19.

The gene calls are TRBV6-6 and TRBJ1-5; TRBD1 aligns across 7 bases. The CDR3 loop spans 15 amino acids. J lost 4 bases, V lost 2 bases, and 5 bases had no gene match. CDR1 MNHNY and CDR2 SVGAGI come from the germline V gene (reference sequence). The CDR3 loop reads CASSYMRDRNQPQHF. The CDR3 nucleotides read TGTGCCAGCAGTTACATGAGGGACAGAAATCAGCCCCAGCATTTT.

CDR3 region: CASSLSRRQEETQYF. The CDR3 bases are TGCGCCAGCAGCTTGAGTCGCCGACAGGAAGAGACCCAGTACTTC. This sequence joins TRBV5-1 and TRBJ2-5; weak D call: TRBD1 (6 bases). CDR1 is SGHRS and CDR2 is YFSETQ in the germline V gene. The length of the CDR3 is 15 residues. Trimming took 1 base from V and 3 from J, leaving 13 bases between them.

The V call is TRBV5-1, the J call TRBJ2-3; TRBD1 aligns across 8 bases. This CDR3 region has 15 residues. V shed 0 bases and J 4 bases; nucleotides not matched to a gene: 4. Looked up from germline, CDR1 is SGHRS and CDR2 is YFSETQ. The CDR3 here is CASSLGQGIADTQYF. The CDR3 region has the DNA TGCGCCAGCAGCTTGGGACAGGGGATTGCAGATACGCAGTATTTT.

The chain is built from TRBV4-3 and TRBJ2-7; D is perhaps TRBD2 (6 bases). Germline V gives CDR1 LGHNA, CDR2 YSLEER. The CDR3 has 15 residues. The V gene lost 4 bases and the J gene lost 2 bases, with 15 bases spanning the gap. CDR3 bases: TGCGCCAGCAGCCTGGGACTCCTGGACCCCTACGAGCAGTACTTC. Protein: CASSLGLLDPYEQYF.

As to this clone: The same CDR3 can be traced to other DNA sequences in this sample. The rearrangement uses TRBV19 and TRBJ1-1; D is undetermined. CDR3 size: 13 residues. Germline CDR1 reads LNHDA; CDR2 reads SQIVND (reference sequence). Trimming took off 0 bases at V and 3 bases at J, with 5 bases between the two ends. CDR3 region: CASSIDRDTEAFF. CDR3 in DNA: TGTGCCAGTAGTATAGATCGGGACACTGAAGCTTTCTTT.

The rearrangement links TRBV20-1 to TRBJ2-7; a possible D gene is TRBD2 (6 bases). Deletions cut 3 bases from V and 7 bases from J, with 10 bases between. Germline V CDR1 and CDR2: DFQATT, SNEGSKA (reference sequence). This CDR3 has 11 amino acids. CDR3 sequence reads: CSASRGGEQYF. CDR3 in DNA: TGCAGTGCTAGTCGAGGAGGGGAGCAGTACTTC.

The gene calls are TRBV4-3 and TRBJ2-1; 10 nucleotides agree with TRBD2. Germline CDR1 and CDR2: LGHNA and YSLEER. With 5 bases clipped from V and 8 bases from J, the junction kept 6 bases outside the gene matches. The length of the CDR3 is 14 residues. CDR3 amino acids: CASSASGGFDEQFF. The CDR3 coding sequence is TGCGCCAGCAGCGCTAGCGGGGGTTTCGATGAGCAGTTCTTC.

The chain couples TRBV7-6 to TRBJ2-3, with 9 bases that match TRBD2. This CDR3 contains 16 residues. Germline lookup yields CDR1 SGHVS and CDR2 FNYEAQ. Trimming took 5 bases from V and 5 from J; bases not matched to a gene: 11. CDR3 bases: TGTGCCAGCAGCCTAGGTGCGGGGGGGCCTGGAGATACGCAGTATTTT. Protein sequence: CASSLGAGGPGDTQYF.

The rearrangement uses TRBV15 and TRBJ2-5, with TRBD2 matching 12 bases. The CDR3 runs 18 residues. CDR1 and CDR2 from the germline V gene are LNHNV and YYDKDF (reference sequence). The ends lost 2 bases at V and 2 bases at J; junction bases unmatched: 9. The CDR3 DNA reads as TGTGCCACCAGCAGAAGTCTAGCGGGGGGGCCTCAGCAAGAGACCCAGTACTTC. It translates to CATSRSLAGGPQQETQYF. The whole variable domain, filled in from reference TRBV15 and TRBJ2-5, reads DAMVIQNPRYQVTQFGKPVTLSCSQTLNHNVMYWYQQKSSQAPKLLFHYYDKDFNNEADTPDNFQSRRPNTSFCFLDIRSPGLGDTAMYLCATSRSLAGGPQQETQYFGPGTRLLVL.

This sequence joins TRBV10-2 and TRBJ2-1; 8 bases are shared with TRBD2. In germline, CDR1 is WSHSY, CDR2 SAAADI. The V gene end was trimmed by 0 bases and the J gene end by 9 bases; junction bases not matched to a gene: 13. CDR3 length: 17 residues. CDR3 DNA sequence: TGCGCCAGCAGTGAGTCGAAAAACGGGGGGGCGTACGGTGAGCAGTTCTTC. Translated, it gives CASSESKNGGAYGEQFF.

In this sample, this clone turned up once. The chain recombines TRBV6-5 with TRBJ1-5; D is possibly TRBD1 (6 bases). V lost 6 bases, J lost 0 bases, and 12 bases lay in between. Germline V lookup: CDR1 MNHEY, CDR2 SVGAGI. The CDR3 has 15 amino acids. CDR3 nucleotides: TGTGCCAGCAGATCGGGCAGGGGTAGCAATCAGCCCCAGCATTTT. Translating it yields CASRSGRGSNQPQHF.

This clone appeared a single time. The V call is TRBV7-2, the J call TRBJ2-3, with 11 bases lining up with TRBD2. Germline V gene sequence: CDR1 SGHTA, CDR2 FQGNSA. After removal of 7 bases from V and 1 base from J, the junction contained 7 bases not matched to a gene. The CDR3 sequence is 16 residues long. CDR3 in amino acids: CASNPQLAGGTDTQYF. CDR3 DNA: TGTGCCAGCAATCCTCAACTAGCGGGGGGCACAGATACGCAGTATTTT.

The V and J genes are TRBV2 and TRBJ2-7, with 11 nucleotides matching TRBD2. The CDR3 is 16 amino acids. From germline, CDR1 is SNHLY and CDR2 FYNNEI. J gave up 3 bases and V 6 bases, and 10 bases lay outside the gene matches. CDR3 residues: CASSSSGTSGYYEQYF. The CDR3, as DNA: TGTGCCAGCAGCTCCTCGGGGACTAGCGGTTACTACGAGCAGTACTTC.

The J gene is TRBJ2-4, the V gene TRBV6-5, with 10 nucleotides matching TRBD1. CDR1 is MNHEY, CDR2 SVGAGI, per germline. With V trimmed by 6 bases and J by 9 bases, 8 bases remained unmatched. CDR3 length: 14 residues. CDR3 coding DNA: TGTGCCAGCAGCTTCCCGGGACAGGGGTTCATTCAGTACTTC. This encodes CASSFPGQGFIQYF.

The chain uses TRBV5-4 and TRBJ1-1; possible D gene TRBD1, 5 bases. The V end was cut by 1 base, the J end by 1 base, with 5 bases between. This CDR3 spans 13 amino acids. In germline, CDR1 is SGHNT, CDR2 YYREEE (reference sequence). The CDR3: CASSLQGNTEAFF. The CDR3 coding sequence is TGTGCCAGCAGCTTGCAGGGGAACACTGAAGCTTTCTTT. The full variable domain, with the rest looked up from reference TRBV5-4 and TRBJ1-1, is ETGVTQSPTHLIKTRGQQVTLRCSSQSGHNTVSWYQQALGQGPQFIFQYYREEENGRGNFPPRFSGLQFPNYSSELNVNALELDDSALYLCASSLQGNTEAFFGQGTRLTVV.

The J gene is TRBJ1-4, the V gene TRBV9; D possibly corresponds to TRBD1 (6 bases). V was shortened by 4 bases and J by 0 bases, with 13 bases between the two germline ends. This CDR3 comprises 16 residues. Germline assignment: CDR1 SGDLS and CDR2 YYNGEE. The chain's CDR3 is CASSQGTSATNEKLFF. CDR3 bases: TGTGCCAGCAGCCAGGGGACATCCGCAACTAATGAAAAACTGTTTTTT.

The chain is built from TRBV4-1 and TRBJ2-7, with D possibly being TRBD1 (5 bases). Germline CDR1 and CDR2: MGHRA and YSYEKL. This CDR3 contains 13 residues. Trimming took 4 bases from V and 3 from J, leaving 10 bases between them. CDR3 region: CASSLRTNYEQYF. In DNA, the CDR3 is TGCGCCAGCAGCCTCCGGACAAACTACGAGCAGTACTTC.

The rearrangement joins TRBV27 to TRBJ1-6, with 8 nucleotides matching TRBD1. V was clipped by 3 bases and J by 7 bases; unmatched bases: 8. The CDR3 spans 16 residues. Germline V gene lookup returns CDR1 MNHEY and CDR2 SMNVEV (reference sequence). The CDR3 here is CASSFRTGPPNSPLHF. The CDR3 DNA is TGTGCCAGCAGTTTCCGGACAGGGCCCCCGAATTCACCCCTCCACTTT.